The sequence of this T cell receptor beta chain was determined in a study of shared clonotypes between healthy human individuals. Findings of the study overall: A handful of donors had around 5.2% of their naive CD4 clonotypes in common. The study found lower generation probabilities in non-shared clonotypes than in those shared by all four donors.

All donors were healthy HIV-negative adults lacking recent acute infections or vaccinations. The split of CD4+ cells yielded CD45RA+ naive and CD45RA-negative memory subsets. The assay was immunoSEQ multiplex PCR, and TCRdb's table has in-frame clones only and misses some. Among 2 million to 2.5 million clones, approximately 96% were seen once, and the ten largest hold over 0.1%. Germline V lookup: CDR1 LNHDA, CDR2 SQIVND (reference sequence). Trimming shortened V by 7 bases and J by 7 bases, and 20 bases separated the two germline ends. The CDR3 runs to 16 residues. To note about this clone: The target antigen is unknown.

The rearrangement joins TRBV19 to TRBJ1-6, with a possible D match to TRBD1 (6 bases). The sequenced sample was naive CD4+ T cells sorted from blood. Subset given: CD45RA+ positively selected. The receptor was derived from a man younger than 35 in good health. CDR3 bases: TGTGCCAGTACCGTGTCGTGGTCTACAGGGAATTCACCCCTCCACTTT. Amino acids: CASTVSWSTGNSPLHF.